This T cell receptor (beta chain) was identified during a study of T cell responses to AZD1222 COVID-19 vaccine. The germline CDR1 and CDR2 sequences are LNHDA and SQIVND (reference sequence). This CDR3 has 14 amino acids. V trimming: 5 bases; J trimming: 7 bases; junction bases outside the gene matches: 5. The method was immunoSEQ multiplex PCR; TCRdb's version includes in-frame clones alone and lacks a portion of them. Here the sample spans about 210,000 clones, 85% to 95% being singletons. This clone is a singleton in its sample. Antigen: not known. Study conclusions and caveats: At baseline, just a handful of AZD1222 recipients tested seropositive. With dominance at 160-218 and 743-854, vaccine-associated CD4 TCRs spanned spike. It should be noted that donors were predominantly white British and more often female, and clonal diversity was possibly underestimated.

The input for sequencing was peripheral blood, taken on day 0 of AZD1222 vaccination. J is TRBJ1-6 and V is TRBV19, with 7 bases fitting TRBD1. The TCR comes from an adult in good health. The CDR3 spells CASSPRDRNSPLHF. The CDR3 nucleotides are TGTGCCAGTAGTCCCCGGGACAGAAATTCACCCCTCCACTTT.